Given below is one T cell receptor beta chain in context. Sequencing used immunoSEQ multiplex PCR; TCRdb keeps in-frame clones, though not all of them. Here the sample spans some 11,000 clones, about 69% being singletons. This sample was taken from a study of somatic mutations in cytotoxic T cells in rheumatoid arthritis. The CDR3 sequence is 14 residues long. Per germline, CDR1 SGHAT and CDR2 FQNNGV. V lost 0 bases, J lost 3 bases, and 7 bases lay in between. The receptor's source is an adult with rheumatoid arthritis. The chain joins TRBV11-2 to TRBJ2-3; no reliable D call. The sample was CD8+ T cells sorted from blood. The CDR3 sequence: CASSLDGRTDTQYF. CDR3 DNA: TGTGCCAGCAGCTTAGACGGCAGAACAGATACGCAGTATTTT.